These 20 T cell receptor beta chains originate from one sample sequenced in a study of blood T cell repertoires in COVID-19. TCRdb keeps only in-frame clones here, not all; method: immunoSEQ multiplex PCR. The profile shows 75,000 to 100,000 clones, approximately 90% of them singletons. The source material was peripheral blood. These receptors were collected from a man in his sixties or seventies with acute or convalescent COVID-19.

The chain is built from TRBV18 and TRBJ1-3; D is perhaps TRBD1 (6 bases). The CDR3 is 14 amino acids. Per the germline V gene, CDR1 is KGHSH and CDR2 is LQKENI. V shed 4 bases and J shed 7 bases, with 14 bases lying between them. As DNA, the CDR3 is TGTGCCAGCTCACAGCAACAGGGCCAGAACACCATATATTTT. Its translation is CASSQQQGQNTIYF.

This clone was observed a single time. The J gene is TRBJ2-1, the V gene TRBV11-2, with TRBD1 identical over 7 bases. The trim removed 3 bases at V and 3 bases at J, leaving 5 bases unmatched. The length of the CDR3 is 15 residues. CDR1 is SGHAT, CDR2 FQNNGV, per germline. CDR3: CASSFRDRGYNEQFF. CDR3 sequence (DNA): TGTGCCAGCAGCTTCAGGGACAGAGGCTACAATGAGCAGTTCTTC.

This clone has a handful of counts. The V gene is TRBV4-1, the J gene TRBJ1-6; 12 bases agree with TRBD1. Trimming at V came to 4 bases and at J to 7 bases, leaving 8 bases not matched to a gene. The CDR3 consists of 17 residues. Germline-derived CDR1 and CDR2 are MGHRA and YSYEKL. CDR3 in DNA: TGCGCCAGCAGCCCACCGGGACAGGGGGCGCAGAATTCACCCCTCCACTTT. It yields the protein CASSPPGQGAQNSPLHF.

In its sample, this clone was seen a few times. V gene TRBV7-2 combines with J gene TRBJ2-2; TRBD2 matches at 14 bases. From germline, CDR1 is SGHTA and CDR2 FQGNSA. The ends lost 5 bases at V and 5 bases at J; junction bases unmatched: 4. The CDR3 consists of 16 residues. CDR3 bases: TGTGCCAGCAGCACTCGACTAGCGGGGGGGACCGGGGAGCTGTTTTTT. Its translation: CASSTRLAGGTGELFF.

The genes are TRBV7-9 and TRBJ1-2, with TRBD1 as a possible D gene (6 bases). CDR3 length equals 13 residues. Between the trimmed V and J ends, which lost 1 base and 5 bases, there was a span of 8 bases. Germline V lookup: CDR1 SEHNR, CDR2 FQNEAQ (reference sequence). This CDR3 reads CASSLETGYGYTF. The CDR3 DNA sequence: TGTGCCAGCAGCTTAGAAACAGGGTATGGCTACACCTTC. Variable domain in full (rest from reference TRBV7-9 and TRBJ1-2): DTGVSQNPRHKITKRGQNVTFRCDPISEHNRLYWYRQTLGQGPEFLTYFQNEAQLEKSRLLSDRFSAERPKGSFSTLEIQRTEQGDSAMYLCASSLETGYGYTFGSGTRLTVV.

The chain is built from TRBV6-5 and TRBJ1-3; the D gene is possibly TRBD1 (6 bases). V lost 5 bases and J lost 4, with 15 bases in between. The CDR3 covers 15 residues. Per germline, CDR1 MNHEY and CDR2 SVGAGI. Here the CDR3 DNA reads TGTGCCAGCAGTCGACAGGCCTCAGGAGGAAACACCATATATTTT. Translating it yields CASSRQASGGNTIYF.

The chain links TRBV27 to TRBJ2-7; 8 nucleotides line up with TRBD2. The ends lost 6 bases at V and 4 bases at J; junction bases unmatched: 8. CDR1 MNHEY and CDR2 SMNVEV come from the germline V gene (reference sequence). The CDR3 is 14 amino acids. In DNA form, the CDR3 reads TGTGCCAGCAGGGTCCCGGGAGGGAGGTACGAGCAGTACTTC. Protein: CASRVPGGRYEQYF.

V usage is TRBV10-3 and J usage is TRBJ1-4, with D possibly matching TRBD1 (6 bases). The length of the CDR3 is 14 residues. Germline V CDR1 and CDR2: ENHRY, SYGVKD. Trimming shortened V by 4 bases and J by 6 bases, and 12 bases separated the two germline ends. The CDR3 region is CAISARPGDEKLFF. In nucleotides, the CDR3 is TGTGCCATCAGTGCAAGGCCAGGGGATGAAAAACTGTTTTTT.

The rearrangement links TRBV6-6 to TRBJ1-5; D might be TRBD1 (6 bases). CDR3 length: 14 amino acids. The V end lost 2 bases, the J end lost 7 bases, and 12 bases lay between the germline ends. In germline, CDR1 is MNHNY, CDR2 SVGAGI (reference sequence). The CDR3 DNA is TGTGCCAGCAGTTACGAGGGACAAATACAGCCCCAGCATTTT. It is translated as CASSYEGQIQPQHF.

The gene calls are TRBV15 and TRBJ2-1; D perhaps matches TRBD1 (6 bases). Trimming removed 0 bases from V and 0 bases from J, with 15 bases in between. CDR3 length: 18 residues. CDR1 is LNHNV and CDR2 is YYDKDF in the germline V gene (reference sequence). Here the CDR3 DNA reads TGTGCCACCAGCAGAGAACAGGGCAAGATATCCTCCTACAATGAGCAGTTCTTC. Its protein product is CATSREQGKISSYNEQFF.

The CDR3 is CASSLSGIDTGELFF. Here the CDR3 DNA reads TGTGCCAGCAGCTTATCGGGGATCGACACCGGGGAGCTGTTTTTT. The chain carries TRBV7-9 and TRBJ2-2; D possibly corresponds to TRBD2 (5 bases). This CDR3 contains 15 residues. Deletions cut 2 bases from V and 3 bases from J, with 10 bases between. Germline values: CDR1 SEHNR, CDR2 FQNEAQ (reference sequence).

The V and J genes are TRBV29-1 and TRBJ1-4; D may be TRBD1 (5 bases). The CDR3 loop spans 13 amino acids. Germline CDR1 and CDR2: SQVTM and ANQGSEA. Trimming shortened V by 4 bases and J by 2 bases, and 8 bases separated the two germline ends. CDR3 nucleotides: TGCAGCGTTGGGGAGGGGACTAATGAAAAACTGTTTTTT. Translating gives CSVGEGTNEKLFF.

This clone was seen once. The rearrangement links TRBV27 to TRBJ1-2; perhaps TRBD1 as D (5 bases). V was pared by 2 bases and J by 1 base, with 5 bases between. The germline V gene encodes CDR1 MNHEY and CDR2 SMNVEV (reference sequence). CDR3 length: 13 amino acids. The CDR3 region has the DNA TGTGCCAGCAGTTTAGACAGTAACTATGGCTACACCTTC. Encoded protein: CASSLDSNYGYTF.

The chain recombines TRBV10-1 with TRBJ2-5; TRBD1 matches 8 bases. In germline, CDR1 is WNHNN, CDR2 SYGVQD (reference sequence). The CDR3 contains 14 residues. J lost 5 bases, V lost 6 bases, and 8 bases had no gene match. CDR3 DNA: TGCGCCAGCAGCAAGACAGGGGCGGATGAGACCCAGTACTTC. Protein: CASSKTGADETQYF.

CDR3 in DNA: TGTGCCACCAGCAGAGTTGGACAGGGGGTTGAAAAACTGTTTTTT. This encodes CATSRVGQGVEKLFF. This chain links TRBV15 with TRBJ1-4, with 10 positions matching TRBD1. The CDR3 extends over 15 amino acids. The J segment lost 7 bases and the V segment lost 1 base, leaving 3 bases of the junction unmatched. From germline, CDR1 is LNHNV and CDR2 YYDKDF (reference sequence). Together with reference TRBV15 and TRBJ1-4, the CDR3 gives the full variable domain: DAMVIQNPRYQVTQFGKPVTLSCSQTLNHNVMYWYQQKSSQAPKLLFHYYDKDFNNEADTPDNFQSRRPNTSFCFLDIRSPGLGDTAMYLCATSRVGQGVEKLFFGSGTQLSVL.

This chain links TRBV19 with TRBJ2-6; TRBD2 matches 8 bases. V dropped 10 bases and J dropped 1; count of bases not matched to a gene: 6. Germline V gene lookup returns CDR1 LNHDA and CDR2 SQIVND (reference sequence). This CDR3 region has 15 residues. CDR3 nucleotide sequence: TGTGCCACCTCCACGGGAGGGTCTGGGGCCAACGTCCTGACTTTC. Translation gives CATSTGGSGANVLTF.

The rearrangement links TRBV7-9 to TRBJ2-1; no clear D. The CDR3 has 12 amino acids. Germline values: CDR1 SEHNR, CDR2 FQNEAQ (reference sequence). V was shortened by 5 bases and J by 4 bases, with 6 bases between the two germline ends. CDR3 protein: CASSPSYNEQFF. For the CDR3, the DNA is TGTGCCAGCAGCCCATCATACAATGAGCAGTTCTTC. Full variable domain (remainder filled in from reference TRBV7-9 and TRBJ2-1): DTGVSQNPRHKITKRGQNVTFRCDPISEHNRLYWYRQTLGQGPEFLTYFQNEAQLEKSRLLSDRFSAERPKGSFSTLEIQRTEQGDSAMYLCASSPSYNEQFFGPGTRLTVL.

This clone was seen a few times. The same CDR3 arises from other DNA sequences in this sample as well. V gene TRBV11-2 combines with J gene TRBJ2-1; 9 nucleotides match TRBD2. The germline CDR1 and CDR2 sequences are SGHAT and FQNNGV. This CDR3 region has 18 residues. Germline trimming cut 0 bases from V and 4 bases from J; bases unmatched to any gene: 10. The CDR3, as DNA: TGTGCCAGCAGCTTAGATCCTAGTGGGCTAGCGGGGTACAATGAGCAGTTCTTC. This translates into CASSLDPSGLAGYNEQFF.

This chain connects TRBV5-1 to TRBJ1-3, with 9 bases matching TRBD1. V was pared by 0 bases and J by 0 bases, with 4 bases of the junction left unmatched. Germline V CDR1 and CDR2: SGHRS, YFSETQ. The CDR3 spans 17 residues. The CDR3 is CASSLEGDRASGNTIYF. The CDR3 DNA reads as TGCGCCAGCAGCTTGGAGGGGGACAGGGCCTCTGGAAACACCATATATTTT.

J is TRBJ2-5 and V is TRBV5-6; 12 bases match TRBD1. The CDR3 runs 14 residues. The germline V gene encodes CDR1 SGHDT and CDR2 YYEEEE. Trimming at V came to 7 bases and at J to 5 bases, leaving 6 bases not matched to a gene. DNA for the CDR3: TGTGCCAGCTCCGGGACAGGGGGCGAGGAGACCCAGTACTTC. It specifies CASSGTGGEETQYF.